These 31 T cell receptor beta chains originate from one sample sequenced in a study of blood T cells in healthy people across ages. Primed by a sample-barcoded 5' primer and a J-beta primer mix, a second PCR proceeded for about 6 to 11 cycles. TCRdb reprocessed the 5' RACE reads via MiXCR and lists one record per CDR3 protein. Here the sample spans hundreds of thousands of distinct CDR3 sequences, about 32% being singletons. Material for sequencing was blood. These receptors all come from a woman of 80 years or more in good health.

This clonotype has a count of ten or more. This chain joins TRBV4-2 and TRBJ1-2, with D hard to call. This CDR3 is 16 amino acids long. V was shortened by 0 bases and J by 4 bases, with 15 bases between the two germline ends. CDR1 and CDR2 (germline): LGHNA, YNFKEQ. Here the CDR3 DNA reads TGTGCCAGCAGCCAAGATCAACGGCCAGAGAGCTATGGCTACACCTTC. It is translated as CASSQDQRPESYGYTF.

A remark on this clonotype: The DNA is omitted, as the CDR3 cannot be located on it reliably, and the CDR3 follows TCRdb's listing. This chain connects TRBV12-3 or TRBV12-4 to TRBJ2-7; the table's D gene call, TRBD1, was not cross checked with the DNA. The CDR3 is 15 amino acids in total, end residues counted. CDR3 in amino acids: CASSTVGQGAYEEYF.

The chain employs TRBV20-1 and TRBJ1-1, with D unclear. Germline V gives CDR1 DFQATT, CDR2 SNEGSKA (reference sequence). The CDR3 runs 15 residues. V lost 6 bases, J lost 0 bases, and 17 bases lay in between. The CDR3 loop is CSASGSHIMNTEAFF. The CDR3, as DNA: TGCAGTGCCAGCGGATCCCACATCATGAACACTGAAGCTTTCTTT.

This clonotype has just a few counts. V gene TRBV30 combines with J gene TRBJ1-1; 8 bases line up with TRBD1. J was trimmed by 10 bases and V by 3 bases; bases with no gene match: 7. CDR1 and CDR2 from the germline V gene are GTSNPN and SVGIG (reference sequence). The CDR3 has 12 amino acids. CDR3 region: CAWRSAGGAAFF. The CDR3 region has the DNA TGTGCCTGGAGATCAGCAGGGGGCGCAGCTTTCTTT.

This clonotype was counted many times. The chain links TRBV6-2 or TRBV6-3 to TRBJ1-2; TRBD1 matches at 7 bases. The CDR3 runs to 15 residues. Unmatched junction bases numbered 10, after V lost 4 bases and J lost 5 bases. The germline gives CDR1 MNHEY, CDR2 SVGEGT. CDR3 loop: CASSSTGRSVYGYTF. The CDR3 bases are TGTGCCAGCAGTTCGACAGGGCGCAGCGTATATGGCTACACCTTC.

This clonotype was seen many times. The rearrangement joins TRBV9 to TRBJ2-7; D possibly corresponds to TRBD2 (6 bases). Germline-derived CDR1 and CDR2 are SGDLS and YYNGEE. V dropped 0 bases and J dropped 6 bases, with 10 bases sitting between them. This CDR3 comprises 13 residues. In DNA form, the CDR3 reads TGTGCCAGCAGCGTAGGACTAGTGGGCGAGCAGTACTTC. Translated: CASSVGLVGEQYF.

V usage is TRBV6-5 and J usage is TRBJ2-7, with 7 bases lining up with TRBD1. The CDR3 is 18 residues long. Looked up from germline, CDR1 is MNHEY and CDR2 is SVGAGI. With V trimmed by 1 base and J by 3 bases, 15 bases remained unmatched. CDR3 in amino acids: CASSYYHPYRQGFYEQYF. As DNA, the CDR3 is TGTGCCAGCAGTTACTATCACCCCTACCGACAGGGCTTCTACGAGCAGTACTTC.

This clonotype was recorded once. V usage is TRBV19 and J usage is TRBJ1-5; 8 bases line up with TRBD1. The J segment lost 11 bases and the V segment lost 9 bases, leaving 15 bases of the junction unmatched. The CDR3 spans 14 residues. CDR1 LNHDA and CDR2 SQIVND come from the germline V gene (reference sequence). CDR3 amino acids: CASSTGASRVAQHF. In DNA form, the CDR3 reads TGTGCCAGCTCGACAGGGGCCAGCAGGGTGGCCCAGCATTTT.

As to this clonotype: With a much larger clone just one base away, this may be a read error. CDR3 bases: TGCAGTGCTAGGTCTTTGGGGATTGGCAGCTCCTACGAGCAGTACTTC. This gives the protein CSARSLGIGSSYEQYF. The genes are TRBV20-1 and TRBJ2-7; D gene uncertain. The V gene's germline CDR1 is DFQATT and CDR2 SNEGSKA (reference sequence). V was trimmed by 3 bases and J by 0 bases, leaving 18 bases between them. The CDR3 is 16 amino acids.

This clonotype has a count of ten or more. This chain connects TRBV7-2 to TRBJ2-7; TRBD1 matches 8 bases. The germline gives CDR1 SGHTA, CDR2 FQGNSA. The length of the CDR3 is 16 residues. The ends lost 5 bases at V and 7 bases at J; junction bases unmatched: 16. This chain's CDR3 is CASSKARSQGAREQYF. The CDR3 nucleotides are TGTGCCAGCAGCAAAGCCCGGAGTCAGGGGGCGCGGGAGCAGTACTTC.

Regarding this clonotype: This may arise from a read error, as a much more abundant clone is one base away. The chain employs TRBV20-1 and TRBJ2-1; the match to TRBD1 covers 8 bases. The length of the CDR3 is 14 residues. V shed 4 bases and J 10 bases; nucleotides not matched to a gene: 12. Germline loops: CDR1 DFQATT, CDR2 SNEGSKA (reference sequence). The CDR3 sequence: CSAKRTGLTYEQFF. DNA of the CDR3: TGCAGTGCTAAACGGACAGGGTTGACCTACGAGCAGTTCTTC.

This clonotype was picked up one time. This likely comes from a read error, as the CDR3 has no conserved phenylalanine or tryptophan at its end. CDR3 in DNA: TGCGGCGTGGCCGGGACAGGCACCGGGGAGCTGTTTTGT. It yields the protein CGVAGTGTGELFC. This chain connects TRBV29-1 to TRBJ2-2; 8 bases fit TRBD1. From germline, CDR1 is SQVTM and CDR2 ANQGSEA. The CDR3 runs to 13 residues.

This clonotype was seen just once. The rearrangement joins TRBV21-1 to TRBJ2-1; the table's D gene call, TRBD1, was not cross checked with the DNA. TRBV21-1 is a pseudogene locus. The CDR3 has 13 amino acids. CDR3 region: CANKGQGGDEQFF. In DNA form, the CDR3 reads TGTGCCAACAAGGGACAGGGGGGAGACGAGCAGTTCTTC.

Concerning this clonotype itself: A much larger clone sits a single nucleotide away, making a read error possible. The rearrangement uses TRBV7-2 and TRBJ2-3; D is possibly TRBD1 (5 bases). The length of the CDR3 is 12 residues. Trimming took off 11 bases at V and 5 bases at J, with 14 bases between the two ends. Germline CDR1 reads SGHTA; CDR2 reads FQGNSA. The CDR3 region is CADSPRVDTQYF. Written as DNA, the CDR3 is TGTGCCGACAGCCCCCGGGTAGATACGCAGTATTTT. The entire variable domain, with the rest obtained from reference TRBV7-2 and TRBJ2-3, is as follows: GAGVSQSPSNKVTEKGKDVELRCDPISGHTALYWYRQSLGQGLEFLIYFQGNSAPDKSGLPSDRFSAERTGGSVSTLTIQRTQQEDSAVYLCADSPRVDTQYFGPGTRLTVL.

A word on this clonotype: This may arise from a read error, as a much more abundant clone is one base away. J is TRBJ2-3 and V is TRBV6-6; D might be TRBD2 (5 bases). V was cut by 7 bases and J by 1 base, with 15 bases left in between. The CDR3 covers 15 residues. Germline V CDR1 and CDR2: MNHNY, SVGAGI (reference sequence). In DNA form, the CDR3 reads TGTGCCAGCATCCTCCAAGGCGGGCGCACAGATACGCAGTATTTT. This translates into CASILQGGRTDTQYF.

This clonotype came up once. This sequence joins TRBV20-1 and TRBJ2-7; 9 bases are shared with TRBD1. Germline-derived CDR1 and CDR2 are DFQATT and SNEGSKA (reference sequence). There are 15 residues in the CDR3. J lost 1 base, V lost 3 bases, and 7 bases had no gene match. The CDR3 DNA sequence: TGCAGTGCTAGTAGAAACAGGGGGCTATCCTACGAGCAGTACTTC. Translation gives CSASRNRGLSYEQYF.

This clonotype was detected only a few times. V usage is TRBV29-1 and J usage is TRBJ1-1; perhaps TRBD1 as D (5 bases). Germline V gene lookup returns CDR1 SQVTM and CDR2 ANQGSEA. Deletions cut 7 bases from V and 1 base from J, with 13 bases between. The CDR3 consists of 13 residues. The CDR3 is CSDNRRTNTEAFF. The CDR3, as DNA: TGCAGCGATAACAGGAGGACGAACACTGAAGCTTTCTTT. Based on the CDR3 plus reference TRBV29-1 and TRBJ1-1, the full variable domain is SAVISQKPSRDICQRGTSLTIQCQVDSQVTMMFWYRQQPGQSLTLIATANQGSEATYESGFVIDKFPISRPNLTFSTLTVSNMSPEDSSIYLCSDNRRTNTEAFFGQGTRLTVV.

This clonotype was recorded at least ten times. The chain employs TRBV5-1 and TRBJ2-5; D is uncertain. This CDR3 spans 14 amino acids. V gave up 0 bases and J gave up 5 bases, with 11 bases separating them. Germline values: CDR1 SGHRS, CDR2 YFSETQ. The CDR3 here is CASSLGRYGETQYF. In DNA, the CDR3 is TGCGCCAGCAGCTTGGGACGGTATGGGGAGACCCAGTACTTC.

A note on this clonotype: This may stem from a read error, because a much larger clone lies one nucleotide away. The chain carries TRBV18 and TRBJ2-7; 9 bases are a match to TRBD1. The end of the DNA aligns better with TRBJ2-5, so the J call may be wrong. The CDR3 totals 14 residues. Germline values: CDR1 KGHSH, CDR2 LQKENI. The CDR3 spells CAGSPLDRGETQYF. In nucleotides, the CDR3 is TGTGCCGGCTCACCACTTGACAGGGGGGAGACCCAGTACTTC.

This clonotype was observed many times. In DNA, the CDR3 is TGTGCCAGCGGGGTCAGATCCTACGAGCAGTACTTC. Residues: CASGVRSYEQYF. The gene calls are TRBV2 and TRBJ2-7, with unresolved D. This CDR3 is built from 12 residues. Germline V CDR1 and CDR2: SNHLY, FYNNEI. The V end was cut by 8 bases, the J end by 1 base, with 9 bases between.

V is TRBV20-1 and J is TRBJ2-1, with 8 bases identical to TRBD2. This CDR3 is built from 15 residues. Germline assignment: CDR1 DFQATT and CDR2 SNEGSKA (reference sequence). V shed 2 bases and J 4 bases; nucleotides not matched to a gene: 7. CDR3 region: CSARSGGALYNEQFF. CDR3 DNA: TGCAGTGCTAGATCCGGGGGGGCCCTTTACAATGAGCAGTTCTTC.

Regarding this clonotype: A much more abundant neighbour one base away suggests this may be a read error. The genes are TRBV7-3 and TRBJ1-1, with no clear D. CDR1 and CDR2 (germline): SGHTA, FQGTGA. This CDR3 contains 13 residues. CDR3 amino acids: CASSLTMNTDAFF. CDR3 in DNA: TGTGCCAGCAGCTTAACCATGAACACTGATGCTTTCTTT.

V gene TRBV7-2 combines with J gene TRBJ2-7; TRBD1 agrees at 7 bases. The CDR3 sequence is 14 residues long. Losses at the gene ends were 5 bases for V and 0 bases for J; bases not matched to a gene: 4. Germline V lookup: CDR1 SGHTA, CDR2 FQGNSA. In DNA form, the CDR3 reads TGTGCCAGCAGCCTTAAGGGGGCCTCCTACGAGCAGTACTTC. Residues: CASSLKGASYEQYF.

The table lists this clonotype with a few counts. The rearrangement links TRBV30 to TRBJ1-4, with 11 bases aligning to TRBD1. Looked up from germline, CDR1 is GTSNPN and CDR2 is SVGIG (reference sequence). The CDR3 extends over 18 amino acids. Trimming removed 1 base from V and 0 bases from J; junction bases left unmatched: 7. The CDR3 spells CAWSGDRGWKATNEKLFF. The DNA of the CDR3 is TGTGCCTGGAGTGGGGACAGGGGGTGGAAAGCAACTAATGAAAAACTGTTTTTT.

This clonotype was detected a few times. The chain links TRBV2 to TRBJ1-1; 7 bases map to TRBD1. This CDR3 has 14 residues. V shed 7 bases, J shed 0 bases, and the junction held 5 bases outside the gene matches. CDR1 and CDR2 (germline): SNHLY, FYNNEI. CDR3 nucleotide sequence: TGTGCCAGCACCCCACAGGGGATGAACACTGAAGCTTTCTTT. Protein: CASTPQGMNTEAFF.

This clonotype was detected ten times or more. The CDR3 loop is CASSSSGTGYQPQHF. CDR3 DNA sequence: TGTGCCAGCAGCTCATCTGGGACAGGGTATCAGCCCCAGCATTTT. The gene calls are TRBV12-3 or TRBV12-4 and TRBJ1-5; 9 bases map to TRBD1. CDR3 size: 15 residues. V was pared by 6 bases and J by 5 bases, with 8 bases of the junction left unmatched.

This clonotype was observed at least ten times. CDR3 sequence reads: CAISEDGGFYEQYF. The CDR3, as DNA: TGTGCCATCAGTGAGGACGGGGGATTTTACGAGCAGTACTTC. The rearrangement joins TRBV10-3 to TRBJ2-7; possible D gene TRBD2, 6 bases. V was pared by 2 bases and J by 4 bases, with 12 bases between. Germline V CDR1 and CDR2: ENHRY, SYGVKD. This CDR3 comprises 14 residues.

In this sample, this clonotype turned up many times. The chain uses TRBV7-9 and TRBJ2-3; D gene uncertain. The ends were cut back, 6 bases at V and 1 base at J, with 8 bases in the middle. The CDR3 is 13 amino acids. Germline loops: CDR1 SEHNR, CDR2 FQNEAQ (reference sequence). CDR3 sequence (DNA): TGTGCCAGCAGACCCAGCGGCACAGATACGCAGTATTTT. Its translation is CASRPSGTDTQYF.

Notes on this clonotype: A junction end diverges from the germline sequence, so it may reflect a read error. This chain joins TRBV5-1 and TRBJ1-4, with 7 bases matching TRBD1. Germline V gene sequence: CDR1 SGHRS, CDR2 YFSETQ. The CDR3 sequence is 14 residues long. The CDR3 protein is CASSSGGKDEKRFF. The CDR3 DNA is TGCGCCAGCAGCTCAGGGGGGAAGGATGAAAAACGGTTTTTT.

V is TRBV6-1 and J is TRBJ2-1; D call uncertain. Germline lookup yields CDR1 MNHNS and CDR2 SASEGT. The CDR3 is made up of 13 amino acids. V dropped 0 bases and J dropped 12 bases, with 12 bases sitting between them. The CDR3, as DNA: TGTGCCAGCAGTGAAGCGTTTAGTGCCCTGCAGTTCTTC. Residues: CASSEAFSALQFF.

This clonotype showed up many times. The chain links TRBV20-1 to TRBJ2-7; 10 nucleotides match TRBD2. J was trimmed by 6 bases and V by 6 bases; bases with no gene match: 11. This CDR3 has 14 amino acids. CDR1 DFQATT and CDR2 SNEGSKA come from the germline V gene (reference sequence). The CDR3 here is CSASPGLAIREQYF. DNA of the CDR3: TGCAGTGCCTCCCCGGGACTAGCGATCCGCGAGCAGTACTTC.